What follows describes a single T cell receptor beta chain. Methods used by the authors: Nucleated cell counts were estimated from reference gene primer amplification. Only in-frame clones appear in the TCRdb table, and some are missing; sequencing was by immunoSEQ multiplex PCR. V and J calls and clone size are as listed in that table; D and trimming were resolved from the DNA. This table holds under 150,000 clones, more than 75% found once. This entry belongs to a study of blood T cell repertoires in COVID-19. The overall study: COVID-19 samples from acute and convalescent phases originated in the United States, Italy and Spain. The cDNA or gDNA used as material had been derived from T cells, B-cell-depleted T cells, or PBMCs.

V lost 2 bases and J 4 bases, leaving 17 bases between the germline ends. The V gene's germline CDR1 is SEHNR and CDR2 FQNEAQ (reference sequence). The CDR3 length is 16 residues. This clonotype was obtained from a man in his 60s with acute or convalescent COVID-19. The chain employs TRBV7-9 and TRBJ2-5, with a possible D match to TRBD1 (6 bases). Sequenced sample: peripheral blood. CDR3 bases: TGTGCCAGCAGCTTACGAGTAGGGGGAGCAATAGAGACCCAGTACTTC. Protein sequence: CASSLRVGGAIETQYF.